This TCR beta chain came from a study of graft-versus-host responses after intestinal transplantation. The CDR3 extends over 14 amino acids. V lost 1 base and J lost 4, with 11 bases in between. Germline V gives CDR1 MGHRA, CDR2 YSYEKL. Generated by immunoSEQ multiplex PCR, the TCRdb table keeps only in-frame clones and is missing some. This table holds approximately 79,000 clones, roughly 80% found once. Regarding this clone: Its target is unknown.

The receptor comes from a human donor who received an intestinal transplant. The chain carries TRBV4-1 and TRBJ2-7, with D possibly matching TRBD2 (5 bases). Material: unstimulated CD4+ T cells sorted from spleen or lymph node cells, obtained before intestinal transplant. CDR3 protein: CASSQGAGLYEQYF. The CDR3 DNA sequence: TGCGCCAGCAGCCAAGGGGCGGGCTTGTACGAGCAGTACTTC.